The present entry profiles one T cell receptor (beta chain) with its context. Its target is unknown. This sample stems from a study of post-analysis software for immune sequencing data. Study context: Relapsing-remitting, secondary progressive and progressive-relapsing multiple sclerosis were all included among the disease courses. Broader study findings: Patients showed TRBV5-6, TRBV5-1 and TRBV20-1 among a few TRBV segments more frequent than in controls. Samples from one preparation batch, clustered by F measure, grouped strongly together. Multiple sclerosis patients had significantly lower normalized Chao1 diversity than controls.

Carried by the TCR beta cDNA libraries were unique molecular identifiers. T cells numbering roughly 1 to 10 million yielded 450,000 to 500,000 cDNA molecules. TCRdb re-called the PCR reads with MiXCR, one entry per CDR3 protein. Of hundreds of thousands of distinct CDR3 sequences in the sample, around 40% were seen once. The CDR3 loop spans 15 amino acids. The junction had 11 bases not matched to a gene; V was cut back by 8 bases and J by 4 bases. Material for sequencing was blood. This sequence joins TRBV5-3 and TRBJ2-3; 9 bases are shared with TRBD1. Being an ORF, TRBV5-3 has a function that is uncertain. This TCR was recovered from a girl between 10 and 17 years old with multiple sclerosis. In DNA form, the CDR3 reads TGTGCCAGCAGCATCGGGACAGGGTTGTCAGATACGCAGTATTTT. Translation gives CASSIGTGLSDTQYF.